This is a list of T cell receptor beta chains from one sample in a study of T cells in localized non-small cell lung cancer. Assay used: immunoSEQ multiplex PCR; TCRdb lists only in-frame clones, some missing. The table includes 26,000 or so clones, about 90% detected once. The starting material was peripheral blood, obtained before any cancer treatment. These receptors all come from a woman between 18 and 55 years old with stage I lung adenocarcinoma. CDR3s include the opening cysteine and the closing phenylalanine or tryptophan. D genes are given only for firm matches. Clone sizes are given selectively: once, few, many, or a class where the clone is expanded.

cdr3_length	d_call	j_call	v_call	clone_size	cdr3_nt	cdr3_aa
14	TRBD2	TRBJ2-1	TRBV2	NA	TGTGCCAGCAGTGTGACTAGCGGGAGCAATGAGCAGTTCTTC	CASSVTSGSNEQFF
14	NA	TRBJ2-7	TRBV18	NA	TGTGCCAGCGGAAACGTTACAGGAGTCTACGAGCAGTACTTC	CASGNVTGVYEQYF
14	TRBD1	TRBJ2-7	TRBV18	NA	TGTGCCAGCTCACCAGGGACAGGATTCGACGAGCAGTACTTC	CASSPGTGFDEQYF
18	TRBD2	TRBJ2-1	TRBV5-1	NA	TGCGCCAGCAGCTTGGGCCCTAGCGGGAGGGTGTCCTACAATGAGCAGTTCTTC	CASSLGPSGRVSYNEQFF
16	NA	TRBJ2-3	TRBV30	NA	TGTGCCTGGAGTGGGAGGGGGCAAGGGAGGGCAGATACGCAGTATTTT	CAWSGRGQGRADTQYF
15	NA	TRBJ1-1	TRBV11-2	NA	TGTGCCAGCAGCTTAGCAATGGGTGGGAACACTGAAGCTTTCTTT	CASSLAMGGNTEAFF
14	TRBD1	TRBJ1-3	TRBV7-2	NA	TGTGCCAGCAGCCGAGGGGGCGTAGGAAACACCATATATTTT	CASSRGGVGNTIYF
16	NA	TRBJ2-3	TRBV5-1	NA	TGCGCCAGCAGCTTGAGCTTAGCGGTAGTAGTGGATACGCAGTATTTT	CASSLSLAVVVDTQYF
14	NA	TRBJ2-2	TRBV7-2	NA	TGTGCCACCAGGGTGCCCTTAGAAACCGGGGAGCTGTTTTTT	CATRVPLETGELFF
13	NA	TRBJ1-1	TRBV6-1	once	TGTGCCAGCAGTGAAGACATGAACACTGAAGCTTTCTTT	CASSEDMNTEAFF
15	NA	TRBJ2-2	TRBV25-1	NA	TGTGCCAGCAGTGAAATGCGGGGTTTCGGCGGGGAGCTGTTTTTT	CASSEMRGFGGELFF
14	NA	TRBJ2-3	TRBV19	NA	TGTGCCAGTAGTATGGCAGGAACCACAGATACGCAGTATTTT	CASSMAGTTDTQYF
15	NA	TRBJ2-7	TRBV6-5	NA	TGTGCCAGCAGTTACTCCTACGACAGAAGCTACGAGCAGTACTTC	CASSYSYDRSYEQYF
14	NA	TRBJ1-1	TRBV7-2	NA	TGTGCCAGCAGCTTAGTAACGGGAGGGACTGAAGCTTTCTTT	CASSLVTGGTEAFF
18	NA	TRBJ2-1	TRBV4-1	NA	TGCGCCAGCAGCCAATCGGGGGTCCGGGGAAGGACATACAATGAGCAGTTCTTC	CASSQSGVRGRTYNEQFF
16	TRBD2	TRBJ2-1	TRBV14	NA	TGTGCCAGCAGCCCGCTCACTAGCGGCTCCTACAATGAGCAGTTCTTC	CASSPLTSGSYNEQFF
19	TRBD1	TRBJ2-1	TRBV4-1	NA	TGCGCCAGCAGCCAACCGGGACAGGGGGCCTACCCTACATTTATGGAGCAGTTCTTC	CASSQPGQGAYPTFMEQFF
16	NA	TRBJ2-1	TRBV21-1	NA	TGTGCCAGCAGCAAGCTGACAGCCCGCTCCTACAATGAGCAGTTCTTC	CASSKLTARSYNEQFF
15	TRBD1	TRBJ1-4	TRBV27	NA	TGTGCCAGCAGTTCCCGGACAGGGGGCTTAGAAAAACTGTTTTTT	CASSSRTGGLEKLFF
16	TRBD1	TRBJ1-4	TRBV18	NA	TGTGCCAGCTCACCTGTCGGGACAGGGGCAAATGAAAAACTGTTTTTT	CASSPVGTGANEKLFF
14	NA	TRBJ2-3	TRBV7-9	NA	TGTGCCAGCAGCTTAAGGCGAGGCACAGATACGCAGTATTTT	CASSLRRGTDTQYF
16	NA	TRBJ1-6	TRBV6-5	NA	TGTGCCAGCAGTTACTGGGTTGGCTCCTATAATTCACCCCTCCACTTT	CASSYWVGSYNSPLHF
14	NA	TRBJ2-1	TRBV6-1	NA	TGTGCCAGCTGTTTTAGCGGCTCCTACAATGAGCAGTTCTTC	CASCFSGSYNEQFF
13	NA	TRBJ1-1	TRBV6-4	few	TGTGCCAGCAGTGCAGGTGCGAACACTGAAGCTTTCTTT	CASSAGANTEAFF
19	TRBD2	TRBJ2-1	TRBV7-3	NA	TGTGCCAGCAGCTTAACCGGCCTAGCGGGAACCCTCTTAGGGAATGAGCAGTTCTTC	CASSLTGLAGTLLGNEQFF
14	NA	TRBJ2-5	TRBV9	NA	TGTGCCAGCAGCGTAAGGGGCCGCCAAGAGACCCAGTACTTC	CASSVRGRQETQYF
14	NA	TRBJ2-5	TRBV7-2	NA	TGTGCCAGCAGCCGTAGACTAGGCTCGGAGACCCAGTACTTC	CASSRRLGSETQYF
13	TRBD1	TRBJ1-1	TRBV30	NA	TGTGCCTGGACTTACTACAGGGGGGCTGAAGCTTTCTTT	CAWTYYRGAEAFF
13	NA	TRBJ1-5	TRBV7-3	NA	TGTGCCAGCAGCTTAGGGGAAGGCCAGCCCCAGCATTTT	CASSLGEGQPQHF
15	NA	TRBJ2-2	TRBV30	NA	TGTGCCTGGAGGGTTGGGGTAGGGAACACCGGGGAGCTGTTTTTT	CAWRVGVGNTGELFF
10	NA	TRBJ1-2	TRBV20-1	NA	TGCAGTGCTAGAGATAAAGGCTACACCTTC	CSARDKGYTF
13	NA	TRBJ1-4	TRBV5-4	NA	TGTGCCAGCAGCTTGGATCAAGAAAGGGAACTGTTTTTT	CASSLDQERELFF
16	NA	TRBJ1-2	TRBV15	NA	TGTGCCACCAGCAGAGATGGGGGGGCTTCAAACTATGGCTACACCTTC	CATSRDGGASNYGYTF
17	TRBD1	TRBJ1-1	TRBV7-9	once	TGTGCCAGCAGCCCAAAAGGGACAGGGGGCGGGAACACTGAAGCTTTCTTT	CASSPKGTGGGNTEAFF